What follows are 14 T cell receptor beta chains derived from one specimen sequenced in a study of cytomegalovirus exposure and HLA in healthy donors. Researchers ran the PCR with 60 Vbeta and 13 Jbeta primers. Here immunoSEQ multiplex PCR was the method, and the copy in TCRdb shows in-frame clones only, minus some. The table has about 150,000 clones, roughly 80% seen once. Sequencing was done on a sample of PBMCs. The source is a woman in her thirties or forties in good health and CMV-seropositive.

Regarding this clone: One end of the junction fails to match germline, which may point to a read error. The genes are TRBV19 and TRBJ2-7; 9 positions match TRBD1. The germline CDR1 and CDR2 sequences are LNHDA and SQIVND (reference sequence). The CDR3 sequence is 14 residues long. DNA of the CDR3: TGTGCCAGTAGGGGGACAGGGCCTTTTTCGAGCATGGACTTC. Residues: CASRGTGPFSSMDF.

The J gene is TRBJ2-1, the V gene TRBV29-1, with D tentatively TRBD2 (6 bases). The germline CDR1 and CDR2 sequences are SQVTM and ANQGSEA. This CDR3 is built from 15 residues. V was shortened by 7 bases and J by 3 bases, with 19 bases between the two germline ends. The CDR3 protein is CSGLGGPTLYNEQFF. The CDR3 DNA follows: TGCAGCGGGCTAGGAGGGCCTACCCTCTACAATGAGCAGTTCTTC.

A note on this clone: Other DNA sequences of this sample code for an identical CDR3. The chain carries TRBV18 and TRBJ1-1; no reliable D call. The CDR3 is 13 amino acids. Between the trimmed V and J ends, which lost 2 bases and 12 bases, there was a span of 16 bases. Looked up from germline, CDR1 is KGHSH and CDR2 is LQKENI. CDR3 region: CASSPAVEWLPFF. CDR3 bases: TGTGCCAGCTCACCAGCAGTGGAGTGGCTCCCTTTCTTT.

The J gene is TRBJ2-7, the V gene TRBV30, with a weak D call TRBD2 (5 bases). This CDR3 region has 11 residues. The V gene lost 0 bases and the J gene lost 6 bases, with 6 bases spanning the gap. Per germline, CDR1 GTSNPN and CDR2 SVGIG (reference sequence). The CDR3, as DNA: TGTGCCTGGAGTGTGGGAGCCGAGCAGTACTTC. It yields the protein CAWSVGAEQYF.

This chain links TRBV9 with TRBJ2-7; 8 bases align to TRBD1. The CDR3 runs 14 residues. The germline gives CDR1 SGDLS, CDR2 YYNGEE. Trimming took 1 base from V and 1 from J; bases not matched to a gene: 1. The CDR3 DNA sequence: TGTGCCAGCAGCGTACAGGGGGCTTCCTACGAGCAGTACTTC. Encoded protein: CASSVQGASYEQYF.

V gene TRBV7-2 combines with J gene TRBJ2-5; possibly TRBD2 for D (7 bases). The CDR3 loop spans 14 amino acids. Germline assignment: CDR1 SGHTA and CDR2 FQGNSA. V was cut by 4 bases and J by 5 bases, with 14 bases left in between. CDR3 nucleotides: TGTGCCAGCAGCTCTGGCGGGGGCGGGGAGACCCAGTACTTC. It yields the protein CASSSGGGGETQYF.

V usage is TRBV13 and J usage is TRBJ2-1; 10 bases line up with TRBD2. The CDR3 spans 16 residues. Germline V lookup: CDR1 PRHDT, CDR2 FYEKMQ (reference sequence). Trimming took 4 bases from V and 2 from J; bases not matched to a gene: 5. The CDR3 nucleotides read TGTGCCAGCAGCTCAACTAGCGGGGATACCTACAATGAGCAGTTCTTC. Its translation is CASSSTSGDTYNEQFF.

CDR3 nucleotides: TGTGCCAGCAGTCCGTACACACAGGACTCCTACGAGCAGTACTTC. This encodes CASSPYTQDSYEQYF. The J gene is TRBJ2-7, the V gene TRBV6-1, with D perhaps matching TRBD1 (5 bases). CDR3 length equals 15 residues. With 5 bases removed from V and 0 bases from J, the gap between germline ends came to 14 bases. Per the germline V gene, CDR1 is MNHNS and CDR2 is SASEGT.

The J gene is TRBJ1-2, the V gene TRBV4-3, with D hard to call. From germline, CDR1 is LGHNA and CDR2 YSLEER. The CDR3 spans 12 residues. The V and J ends lost 1 base and 7 bases respectively, with 7 bases between them. This chain's CDR3 is CASSQVSGGYTF. DNA for the CDR3: TGCGCCAGCAGCCAAGTTTCAGGTGGCTACACCTTC.

This clone has more than one count but fewer than ten. The chain links TRBV29-1 to TRBJ1-1; weak D call: TRBD1 (6 bases). V was clipped by 7 bases and J by 10 bases, with 16 bases between them. Per germline, CDR1 SQVTM and CDR2 ANQGSEA. This CDR3 is 11 amino acids long. CDR3 bases: TGCAGCGCCGAGGGGGTAGGGGCAGCTTTCTTT. It encodes CSAEGVGAAFF.

This clone showed up just a few times. The chain carries TRBV4-3 and TRBJ1-3, with 9 bases lining up with TRBD1. The CDR3 runs 16 residues. V lost 0 bases, J lost 7 bases, and 7 bases stayed unmatched. In germline, CDR1 is LGHNA, CDR2 YSLEER. CDR3 in DNA: TGCGCCAGCAGCCAAGATGTACTACAGGGGGCTAACACCATATATTTT. Its translation: CASSQDVLQGANTIYF.

The chain joins TRBV4-3 to TRBJ1-4; D remains unclear. The CDR3 runs to 15 residues. Trimming took off 4 bases at V and 7 bases at J, with 16 bases between the two ends. CDR1 is LGHNA, CDR2 YSLEER, per germline. The CDR3 sequence is CASSPRVGGSEKLFF. The CDR3 DNA follows: TGCGCCAGCAGCCCTAGGGTCGGCGGGAGTGAAAAACTGTTTTTT.

In its sample, this clone was seen a few times. The chain employs TRBV5-4 and TRBJ2-5; no reliable D call. Germline CDR1 is SGHNT and CDR2 is YYREEE (reference sequence). Trimming removed 0 bases at V and 2 bases at J, with 11 bases between. The CDR3 spans 15 residues. Here the CDR3 reads CASSLAPDIQETQYF. CDR3 nucleotides: TGTGCCAGCAGCTTGGCGCCAGATATACAAGAGACCCAGTACTTC.

V usage is TRBV19 and J usage is TRBJ2-4; possible D gene TRBD1, 6 bases. V was clipped by 1 base and J by 1 base, with 11 bases between them. This CDR3 is 16 amino acids long. Germline loops: CDR1 LNHDA, CDR2 SQIVND (reference sequence). CDR3 sequence reads: CASSIVRQGAKNIQYF. The CDR3 DNA reads as TGTGCCAGTAGTATAGTTAGGCAGGGGGCCAAAAACATTCAGTACTTC.